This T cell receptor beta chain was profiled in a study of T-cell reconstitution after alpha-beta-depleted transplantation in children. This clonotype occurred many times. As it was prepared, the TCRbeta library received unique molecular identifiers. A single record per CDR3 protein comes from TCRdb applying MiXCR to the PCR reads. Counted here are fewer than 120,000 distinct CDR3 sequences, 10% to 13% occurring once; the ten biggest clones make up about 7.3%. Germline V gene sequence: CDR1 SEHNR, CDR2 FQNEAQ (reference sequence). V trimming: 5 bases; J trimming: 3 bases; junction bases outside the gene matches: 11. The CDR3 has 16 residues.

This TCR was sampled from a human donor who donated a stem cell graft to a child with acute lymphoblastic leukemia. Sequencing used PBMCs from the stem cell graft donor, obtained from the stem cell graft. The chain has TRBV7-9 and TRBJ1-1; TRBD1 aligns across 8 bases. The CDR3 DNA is TGTGCCAGCAGCCCCCGGACAGGGTTCGTGGACACTGAAGCTTTCTTT. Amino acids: CASSPRTGFVDTEAFF.